The 18 T cell receptor beta chains below come from one sample, sequenced in a study of blood T cells in healthy people across ages. The use of a sample-barcoded 5' primer and a J-beta primer mix characterized a second PCR of roughly 6 to 11 cycles. TCRdb analysed the 5' RACE reads with MiXCR anew, one entry per CDR3 protein. There are more than 1,400,000 distinct CDR3 sequences in the sample; roughly 40% occur only once, and roughly 8.2% lies in the top ten. Sequenced: blood. The receptor set was obtained from a woman younger than 30 in good health.

This clonotype appeared a few times. V usage is TRBV10-3 and J usage is TRBJ2-1, with TRBD1 matching over 8 bases. Germline CDR1 reads ENHRY; CDR2 reads SYGVKD. CDR3 size: 16 residues. V was clipped by 4 bases and J by 0 bases; unmatched bases: 5. CDR3 DNA sequence: TGTGCCATCAGTGGAGCCGGACAGGGCTCCTACAATGAGCAGTTCTTC. Its translation: CAISGAGQGSYNEQFF.

As concerns this clonotype: This may come from a read error, since a much larger clone is one base off. V is TRBV29-1 and J is TRBJ2-1, with D tentatively TRBD2 (6 bases). Germline loops: CDR1 SQVTM, CDR2 ANQGSEA. The CDR3 has 12 residues. V lost 5 bases and J lost 13, with 18 bases in between. In nucleotides, the CDR3 is TGCAGCGTTCACCGGACGGGAGAGACCCAGTTCTTC. This sequence encodes CSVHRTGETQFF.

This clonotype was detected only a few times. The chain combines TRBV20-1 with TRBJ2-7; 7 nucleotides align to TRBD1. Germline V gene lookup returns CDR1 DFQATT and CDR2 SNEGSKA (reference sequence). CDR3 size: 14 residues. Trimming at V came to 3 bases and at J to 4 bases, leaving 9 bases not matched to a gene. CDR3 region: CSASQKGAAYEQYF. The CDR3 DNA is TGCAGTGCTAGCCAGAAGGGGGCCGCGTACGAGCAGTACTTC.

The chain joins TRBV6-5 to TRBJ1-4, with a weak D call TRBD1 (5 bases). The CDR3 covers 12 residues. The V end was cut by 2 bases, the J end by 13 bases, with 11 bases between. Germline V lookup: CDR1 MNHEY, CDR2 SVGAGI. CDR3 region: CASSYPGGGLFF. The CDR3 region has the DNA TGTGCCAGCAGTTACCCCGGGGGGGGACTGTTTTTT.

The J gene is TRBJ2-3, the V gene TRBV20-1, with 7 nucleotides matching TRBD2. The CDR3 runs to 15 residues. The V gene's germline CDR1 is DFQATT and CDR2 SNEGSKA (reference sequence). The V and J ends lost 6 bases and 1 base, in that order; junction bases with no gene match: 10. The CDR3, as DNA: TGCAGTGCGACTACCGGGACTATACGCACAGATACGCAGTATTTT. Its protein product is CSATTGTIRTDTQYF.

The table lists this clonotype with a few counts. V is TRBV7-2 and J is TRBJ2-7, with 14 nucleotides matching TRBD2. The length of the CDR3 is 17 residues. Unmatched junction bases numbered 8, after V lost 5 bases and J lost 2 bases. Germline loops: CDR1 SGHTA, CDR2 FQGNSA. In nucleotides, the CDR3 is TGTGCCAGCAGCACCGGGACTAGCGGGAGACTCCCCTACGAGCAGTACTTC. Its protein product is CASSTGTSGRLPYEQYF.

This clonotype has a count of ten or more. The chain couples TRBV9 to TRBJ1-5; 7 positions agree with TRBD1. Looked up from germline, CDR1 is SGDLS and CDR2 is YYNGEE. This CDR3 contains 14 residues. Trimming took 9 bases from V and 9 from J; bases not matched to a gene: 15. CDR3 loop: CATLRGDRGRPQHF. The CDR3 DNA reads as TGTGCCACTCTCAGGGGGGACCGAGGACGGCCCCAGCATTTT. The entire variable domain, with the rest obtained from reference TRBV9 and TRBJ1-5, is as follows: DSGVTQTPKHLITATGQRVTLRCSPRSGDLSVYWYQQSLDQGLQFLIQYYNGEERAKGNILERFSAQQFPDLHSELNLSSLELGDSALYFCATLRGDRGRPQHFGDGTRLSIL.

This sequence joins TRBV29-1 and TRBJ1-1, with 7 bases fitting TRBD1. The CDR3 is 13 amino acids. Germline trimming cut 7 bases from V and 0 bases from J; bases unmatched to any gene: 5. Germline V gene lookup returns CDR1 SQVTM and CDR2 ANQGSEA. CDR3 sequence (DNA): TGCAGCGGGCGGGGACAGATGAACACTGAAGCTTTCTTT. This translates into CSGRGQMNTEAFF.

The genes are TRBV15 and TRBJ1-2; a possible D gene is TRBD1 (5 bases). The length of the CDR3 is 14 residues. The germline gives CDR1 LNHNV, CDR2 YYDKDF (reference sequence). The V and J ends lost 3 bases and 7 bases respectively, with 15 bases between them. CDR3 sequence reads: CATSSDHPGSGYTF. As DNA, the CDR3 is TGTGCCACCAGCAGCGATCACCCAGGGTCTGGCTACACCTTC.

J is TRBJ2-1 and V is TRBV27, with D unclear. Trimming pared 4 bases from V and 3 bases from J, leaving 13 bases between. The CDR3 sequence is 15 residues long. In germline, CDR1 is MNHEY, CDR2 SMNVEV (reference sequence). The CDR3 here is CASSSNRLIYNEQFF. The CDR3 DNA reads TGTGCCAGCAGTTCAAATCGATTAATCTACAATGAGCAGTTCTTC.

This clonotype was recorded a few times. The chain links TRBV7-6 to TRBJ2-3; TRBD1 matches 10 bases. In germline, CDR1 is SGHVS, CDR2 FNYEAQ. V was clipped by 3 bases and J by 3 bases; unmatched bases: 6. This CDR3 is 16 amino acids long. DNA of the CDR3: TGTGCCAGCAGCTTGTCCGGACAGGGGGTAACAGATACGCAGTATTTT. Its translation: CASSLSGQGVTDTQYF.

The chain combines TRBV6-1 with TRBJ2-1; TRBD1 or TRBD2 may be the D gene (5 bases each). The last part of the DNA fits TRBJ2-7 better; the J call may be wrong. Germline CDR1 reads MNHNS; CDR2 reads SASEGT. The CDR3 is 15 residues long. The CDR3 reads CASSEGGNSYNEQYF. The DNA of the CDR3 is TGTGCCAGCAGTGAAGGGGGGAACTCCTACAATGAGCAGTACTTC.

The V call is TRBV3-1, the J call TRBJ2-3; no clear D gene. This CDR3 spans 15 amino acids. Germline CDR1 and CDR2: LGHDT and YNNKEL (reference sequence). The V end was cut by 2 bases, the J end by 2 bases, with 11 bases between. CDR3 DNA: TGTGCCAGCAGCCAATCGCTTTTACTCACAGATACGCAGTATTTT. It encodes CASSQSLLLTDTQYF.

This clonotype has a handful of counts. This chain joins TRBV28 and TRBJ2-1; D not resolved. V gave up 4 bases and J gave up 0 bases, with 19 bases separating them. The CDR3 extends over 18 amino acids. Looked up from germline, CDR1 is MDHEN and CDR2 is SYDVKM. As DNA, the CDR3 is TGTGCCAGCAGTTCCCCCCTATCTGGTCGGAGCTCCTACAATGAGCAGTTCTTC. Amino acids: CASSSPLSGRSSYNEQFF.

In DNA, the CDR3 is TGTGCCACCAGCAGTGACAGGAACACTGAAGCTTTCTTT. As protein: CATSSDRNTEAFF. The V and J genes are TRBV15 and TRBJ1-1; D is perhaps TRBD1 (5 bases). Germline assignment: CDR1 LNHNV and CDR2 YYDKDF (reference sequence). Trimming pared 3 bases from V and 1 base from J, leaving 6 bases between. The CDR3 totals 13 residues.

This clonotype was recorded many times. The chain is built from TRBV10-3 and TRBJ2-1; 9 bases are shared with TRBD2. Trimming took 6 bases from V and 10 from J; bases not matched to a gene: 7. Looked up from germline, CDR1 is ENHRY and CDR2 is SYGVKD. This CDR3 contains 13 residues. The CDR3 nucleotides read TGTGCCATCAGGGGGACTAGCAATTTGGAGCAGTTCTTC. Residues: CAIRGTSNLEQFF.

This clonotype showed up just a few times. J is TRBJ2-3 and V is TRBV20-1; 9 bases are shared with TRBD2. Germline V CDR1 and CDR2: DFQATT, SNEGSKA (reference sequence). V shed 1 base, J shed 2 bases, and the junction held 4 bases outside the gene matches. The CDR3 sequence is 15 residues long. The CDR3 here is CSARAGTSTTDTQYF. The CDR3 DNA sequence: TGCAGTGCTAGAGCCGGGACTAGCACCACAGATACGCAGTATTTT.

This sequence joins TRBV4-1 and TRBJ2-1; TRBD2 might be the D (7 bases). The CDR3 is 15 amino acids. Germline lookup yields CDR1 MGHRA and CDR2 YSYEKL. Deletions cut 0 bases from V and 5 bases from J, with 11 bases between. In nucleotides, the CDR3 is TGCGCCAGCAGCCAAGAAGGGGGGGCCCACAATGAGCAGTTCTTC. Translating gives CASSQEGGAHNEQFF.